This T cell receptor (beta chain) stems from a study of patients and donors after allogeneic stem cell transplantation. A single record per CDR3 protein comes from TCRdb applying MiXCR to the RT-PCR reads. This table has more than 75,000 distinct CDR3 sequences, around 5% appearing once. This clonotype has more than one count but fewer than ten. Germline-derived CDR1 and CDR2 are LNHDA and SQIVND (reference sequence). The CDR3 has 13 residues. V was cut by 4 bases and J by 1 base, with 7 bases left in between. This sequence was found in a human donor who was either an allogeneic HSCT recipient or a stem cell or donor lymphocyte infusion donor (not recorded which). It is not recorded whose cells these are; they may come from a transplant donor. The sequenced sample consisted of blood, either unsorted or a sorted T cell fraction (not recorded which). The V gene is TRBV19, the J gene TRBJ2-5; unclear D gene. CDR3 protein: CASSTTFQETQYF. CDR3 DNA sequence: TGTGCCAGTAGTACGACATTCCAAGAGACCCAGTACTTC.